This TCR beta chain stems from a study of T cells after yellow fever vaccination. MiXCR, run by TCRdb on the 5' RACE reads, gives a single entry per CDR3 protein. The table includes roughly 310,000 distinct CDR3 sequences, 7.5% to 9% detected once. Germline V gives CDR1 KGHSH, CDR2 LQKENI. This CDR3 has 12 residues. The source of this sequence is a man younger than 35 who received the YFV17D yellow fever vaccine. The gene calls are TRBV18 and TRBJ2-7, with D possibly being TRBD2 (5 bases). The sample consisted of PBMCs, taken on the day of the first yellow fever vaccination. In nucleotides, the CDR3 is TGTGCCAGCTCCCTGGAGGAGGAAGAGGAGGACGTC. Encoded protein: CASSLEEEEEDV.